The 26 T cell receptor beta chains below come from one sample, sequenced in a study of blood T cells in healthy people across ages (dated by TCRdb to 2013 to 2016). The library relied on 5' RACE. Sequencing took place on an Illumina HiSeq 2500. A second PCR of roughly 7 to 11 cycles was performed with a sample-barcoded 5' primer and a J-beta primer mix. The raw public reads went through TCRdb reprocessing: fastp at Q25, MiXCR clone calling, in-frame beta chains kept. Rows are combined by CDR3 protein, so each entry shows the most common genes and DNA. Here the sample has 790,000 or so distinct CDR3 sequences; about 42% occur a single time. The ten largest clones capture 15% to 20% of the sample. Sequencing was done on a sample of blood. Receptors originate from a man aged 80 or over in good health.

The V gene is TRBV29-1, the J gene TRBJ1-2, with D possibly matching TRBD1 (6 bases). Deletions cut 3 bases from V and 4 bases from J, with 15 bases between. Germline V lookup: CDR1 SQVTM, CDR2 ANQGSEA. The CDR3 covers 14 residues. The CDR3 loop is CSVDVGGGGYGYTF. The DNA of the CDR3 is TGCAGCGTTGATGTCGGGGGAGGGGGCTATGGCTACACCTTC. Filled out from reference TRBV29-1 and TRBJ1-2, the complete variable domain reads SAVISQKPSRDICQRGTSLTIQCQVDSQVTMMFWYRQQPGQSLTLIATANQGSEATYESGFVIDKFPISRPNLTFSTLTVSNMSPEDSSIYLCSVDVGGGGYGYTFGSGTRLTVV.

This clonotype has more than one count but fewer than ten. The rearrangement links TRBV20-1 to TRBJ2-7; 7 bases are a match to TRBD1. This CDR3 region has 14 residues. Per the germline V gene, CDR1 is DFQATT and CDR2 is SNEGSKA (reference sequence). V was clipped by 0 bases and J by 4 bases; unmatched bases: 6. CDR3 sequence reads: CSARDRQGFYEQYF. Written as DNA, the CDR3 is TGCAGTGCTAGAGATAGACAGGGCTTTTACGAGCAGTACTTC.

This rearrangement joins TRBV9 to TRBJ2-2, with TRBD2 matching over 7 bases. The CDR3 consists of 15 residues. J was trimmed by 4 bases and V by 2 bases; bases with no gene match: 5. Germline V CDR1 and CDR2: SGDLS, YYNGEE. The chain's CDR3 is CASSVASGPTGELFF. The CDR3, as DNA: TGTGCCAGCAGCGTGGCTAGCGGTCCCACCGGGGAGCTGTTTTTT.

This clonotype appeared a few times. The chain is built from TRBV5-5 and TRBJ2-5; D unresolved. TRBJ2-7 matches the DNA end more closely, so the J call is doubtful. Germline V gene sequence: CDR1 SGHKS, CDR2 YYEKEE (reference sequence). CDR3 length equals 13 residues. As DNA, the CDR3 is TGTGCCAGCAGCTTGCCGGGTCAGCGCGAGCAGTACTTC. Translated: CASSLPGQREQYF.

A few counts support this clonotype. The CDR3: CASSVTSGSPLEQYF. CDR3 DNA: TGTGCCAGCAGCGTTACTAGCGGGAGTCCCCTCGAGCAGTACTTC. The chain joins TRBV7-2 to TRBJ2-7; 11 bases fit TRBD2. Trimming removed 5 bases from V and 6 bases from J; junction bases left unmatched: 9. The CDR3 is 15 residues long. From germline, CDR1 is SGHTA and CDR2 FQGNSA.

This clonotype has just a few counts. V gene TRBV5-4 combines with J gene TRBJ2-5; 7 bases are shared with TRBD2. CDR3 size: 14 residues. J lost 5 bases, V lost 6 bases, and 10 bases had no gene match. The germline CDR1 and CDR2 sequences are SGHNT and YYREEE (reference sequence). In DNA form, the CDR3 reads TGTGCCAGCACCAGCCGCGGGGGTACGGAGACCCAGTACTTC. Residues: CASTSRGGTETQYF.

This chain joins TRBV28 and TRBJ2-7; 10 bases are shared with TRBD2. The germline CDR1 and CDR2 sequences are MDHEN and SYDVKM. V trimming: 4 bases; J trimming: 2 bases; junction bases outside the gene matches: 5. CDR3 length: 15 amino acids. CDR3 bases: TGTGCCAGCAGTTCGGCTAGCGGGGGAACCTACGAGCAGTACTTC. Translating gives CASSSASGGTYEQYF.

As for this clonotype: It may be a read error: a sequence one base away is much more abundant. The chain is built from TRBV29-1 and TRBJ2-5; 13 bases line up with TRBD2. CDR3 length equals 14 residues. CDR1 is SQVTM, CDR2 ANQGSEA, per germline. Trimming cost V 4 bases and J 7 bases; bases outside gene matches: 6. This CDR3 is CSVGTSGSGVTQYF. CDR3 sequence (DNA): TGCAGCGTTGGGACTAGCGGGAGTGGGGTGACCCAGTACTTC.

The CDR3 spells CSVIGQVYEQYF. The CDR3 nucleotides are TGCAGCGTTATCGGACAGGTTTACGAGCAGTACTTC. J is TRBJ2-7 and V is TRBV29-1; 7 nucleotides match TRBD1. V lost 5 bases and J lost 4; bases outside the gene matches: 5. Germline-derived CDR1 and CDR2 are SQVTM and ANQGSEA. The length of the CDR3 is 12 residues.

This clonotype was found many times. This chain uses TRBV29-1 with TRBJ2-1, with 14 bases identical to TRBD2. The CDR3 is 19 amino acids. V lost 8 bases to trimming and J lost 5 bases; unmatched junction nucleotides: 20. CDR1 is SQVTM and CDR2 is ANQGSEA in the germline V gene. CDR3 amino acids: CSFTRRLAGGPGGHNEQFF. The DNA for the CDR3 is TGCAGCTTCACCCGCAGACTAGCGGGAGGGCCTGGGGGGCACAATGAGCAGTTCTTC.

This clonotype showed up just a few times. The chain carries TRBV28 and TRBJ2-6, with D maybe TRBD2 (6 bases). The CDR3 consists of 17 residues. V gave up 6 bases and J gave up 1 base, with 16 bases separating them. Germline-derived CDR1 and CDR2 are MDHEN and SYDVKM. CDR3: CASSNQMAGSGANVLTF. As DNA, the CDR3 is TGTGCCAGCAGCAACCAAATGGCGGGATCTGGGGCCAACGTCCTGACTTTC.

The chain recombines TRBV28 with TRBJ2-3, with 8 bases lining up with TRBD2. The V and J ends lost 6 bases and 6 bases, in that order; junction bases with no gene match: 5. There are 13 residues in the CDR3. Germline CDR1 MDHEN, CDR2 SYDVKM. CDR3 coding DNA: TGTGCCAGCAGGGGAGCGGGAGCCGATACGCAGTATTTT. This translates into CASRGAGADTQYF.

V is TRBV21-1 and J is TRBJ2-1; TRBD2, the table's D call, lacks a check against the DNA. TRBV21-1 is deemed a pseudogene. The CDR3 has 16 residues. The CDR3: CASSKGRLAGDNEQFF. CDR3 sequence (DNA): TGTGCCAGCAGCAAAGGAAGACTAGCGGGAGACAATGAGCAGTTCTTC.

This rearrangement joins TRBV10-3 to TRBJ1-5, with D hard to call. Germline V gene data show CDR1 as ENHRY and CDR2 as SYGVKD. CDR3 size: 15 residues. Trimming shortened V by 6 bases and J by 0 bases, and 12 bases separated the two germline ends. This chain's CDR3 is CAISPTEYSNQPQHF. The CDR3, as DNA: TGTGCCATCAGCCCGACGGAGTATAGCAATCAGCCCCAGCATTTT.

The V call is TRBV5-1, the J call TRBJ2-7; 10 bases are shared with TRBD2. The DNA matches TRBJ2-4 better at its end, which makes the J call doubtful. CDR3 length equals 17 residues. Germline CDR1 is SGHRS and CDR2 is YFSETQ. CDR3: CASSLRGVAGGLNIQYF. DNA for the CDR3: TGCGCCAGCAGCTTGAGGGGTGTAGCGGGAGGTTTGAACATTCAGTACTTC.

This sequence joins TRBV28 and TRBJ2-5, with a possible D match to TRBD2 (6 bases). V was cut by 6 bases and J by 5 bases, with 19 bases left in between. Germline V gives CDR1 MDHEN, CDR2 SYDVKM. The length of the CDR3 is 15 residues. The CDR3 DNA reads TGTGCCAGCAGACAAATGGGGGGAACTGCGGAGACCCAGTACTTC. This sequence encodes CASRQMGGTAETQYF.

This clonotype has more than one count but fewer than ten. DNA of the CDR3: TGTGCCAGCAGCTTGGGGACAGGGCAGAAGCAGTACTTC. This encodes CASSLGTGQKQYF. The chain is built from TRBV5-6 and TRBJ2-7, with 8 bases lining up with TRBD1. In germline, CDR1 is SGHDT, CDR2 YYEEEE. V was pared by 0 bases and J by 8 bases, with 4 bases of the junction left unmatched. The CDR3 sequence is 13 residues long.

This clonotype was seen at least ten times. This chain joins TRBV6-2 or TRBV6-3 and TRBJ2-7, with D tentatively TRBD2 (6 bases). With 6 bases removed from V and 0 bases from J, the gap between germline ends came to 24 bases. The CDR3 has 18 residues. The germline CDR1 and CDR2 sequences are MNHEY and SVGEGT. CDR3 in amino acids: CASSRTVLTGDGSYEQYF. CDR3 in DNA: TGTGCCAGCAGCCGCACCGTGTTAACGGGAGATGGCTCCTACGAGCAGTACTTC.

CDR3 nucleotide sequence: TGTGCCAGCTCATCTACCGGGCCCGGAGGGGCAGATACGCAGTATTTT. It specifies CASSSTGPGGADTQYF. The chain employs TRBV18 and TRBJ2-3; D might be TRBD2 (6 bases). V lost 5 bases and J lost 4, with 19 bases in between. CDR3 size: 16 residues. Per germline, CDR1 KGHSH and CDR2 LQKENI.

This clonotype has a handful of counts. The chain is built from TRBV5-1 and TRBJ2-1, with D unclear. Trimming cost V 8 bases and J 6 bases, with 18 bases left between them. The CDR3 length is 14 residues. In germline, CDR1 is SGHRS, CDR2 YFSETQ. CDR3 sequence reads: CASKNLLFSNEQFF. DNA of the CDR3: TGCGCCAGTAAGAACCTCCTTTTTAGCAATGAGCAGTTCTTC.

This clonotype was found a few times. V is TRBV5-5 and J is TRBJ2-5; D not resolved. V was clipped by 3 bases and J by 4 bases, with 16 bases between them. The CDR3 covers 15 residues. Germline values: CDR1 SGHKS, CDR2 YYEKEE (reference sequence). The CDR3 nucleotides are TGTGCCAGCAGCTCGTGGATCTTTAACGGAGAGACCCAGTACTTC. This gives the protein CASSSWIFNGETQYF.

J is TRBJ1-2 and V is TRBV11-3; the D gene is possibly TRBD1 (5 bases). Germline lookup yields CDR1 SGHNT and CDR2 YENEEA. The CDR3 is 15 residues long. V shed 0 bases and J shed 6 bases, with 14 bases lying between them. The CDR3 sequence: CASSLDGAGPDGYTF. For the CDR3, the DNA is TGTGCCAGCAGCTTAGATGGGGCAGGACCGGATGGCTACACCTTC.

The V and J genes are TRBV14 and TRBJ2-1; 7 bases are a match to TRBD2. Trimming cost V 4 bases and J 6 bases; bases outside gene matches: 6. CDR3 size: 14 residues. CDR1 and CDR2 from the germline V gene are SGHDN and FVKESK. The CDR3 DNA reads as TGTGCCAGCAGCCCGCTAGCGGACTGCAATGAGCAGTTCTTC. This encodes CASSPLADCNEQFF.

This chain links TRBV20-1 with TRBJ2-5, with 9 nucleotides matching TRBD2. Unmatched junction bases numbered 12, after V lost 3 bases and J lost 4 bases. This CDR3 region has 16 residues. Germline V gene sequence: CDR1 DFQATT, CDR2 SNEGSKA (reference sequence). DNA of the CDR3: TGCAGTGCTAGCTCCACCAGGGATAGCGGGAGAGAGACCCAGTACTTC. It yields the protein CSASSTRDSGRETQYF.

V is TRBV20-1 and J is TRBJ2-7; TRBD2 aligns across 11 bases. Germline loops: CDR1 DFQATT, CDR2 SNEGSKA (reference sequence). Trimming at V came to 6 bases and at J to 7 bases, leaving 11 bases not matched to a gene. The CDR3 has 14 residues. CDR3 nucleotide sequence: TGCAGTGCCCAGACTAGCGGGGCGGACAATGAGCAGTACTTC. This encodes CSAQTSGADNEQYF.

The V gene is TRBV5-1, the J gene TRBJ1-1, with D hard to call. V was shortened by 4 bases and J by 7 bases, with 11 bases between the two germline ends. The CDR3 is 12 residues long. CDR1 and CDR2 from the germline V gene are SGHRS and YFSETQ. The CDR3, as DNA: TGCGCCAGCAGCAGGGCCGAGAGTGAAGCTTTCTTT. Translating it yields CASSRAESEAFF.